What follows are 18 T cell receptor beta chains derived from one specimen sequenced in a study of control samples from healthy donors and cancer patients. The assay was immunoSEQ multiplex PCR, and TCRdb's table has in-frame clones only and misses some. Among 70,000 or so clones listed, over 85% were seen once. Sequenced material: PBMCs. The receptors derive from a man aged 60-69 years with lung cancer.

The V and J genes are TRBV2 and TRBJ1-2; weak D call: TRBD1 (6 bases). From germline, CDR1 is SNHLY and CDR2 FYNNEI. Trimming removed 6 bases at V and 8 bases at J, with 16 bases between. The CDR3 has 13 amino acids. CDR3 in DNA: TGTGCCAGCAGAGAGGACAGATGGCCGGGCTACACCTTC. It translates to CASREDRWPGYTF.

In nucleotides, the CDR3 is TGCGCCAGCAGAGGGACTAGCGGGGGGTACAATGAGCAGTTCTTC. Encoded protein: CASRGTSGGYNEQFF. The chain couples TRBV10-2 to TRBJ2-1, with 15 positions matching TRBD2. The CDR3 loop spans 15 amino acids. Trimming removed 6 bases from V and 4 bases from J; junction bases left unmatched: 1. The germline CDR1 and CDR2 sequences are WSHSY and SAAADI.

This clone was seen a handful of times. The gene calls are TRBV4-2 and TRBJ2-5; no firm D call. CDR3 size: 14 residues. Trimming removed 0 bases at V and 2 bases at J, with 7 bases between. Germline CDR1 and CDR2: LGHNA and YNFKEQ. In DNA, the CDR3 is TGTGCCAGCAGCCAAGAATTGCAGCAAGAGACCCAGTACTTC. This gives the protein CASSQELQQETQYF.

V gene TRBV18 combines with J gene TRBJ2-1, with 8 bases fitting TRBD2. The CDR3 is made up of 16 amino acids. Losses at the gene ends were 3 bases for V and 5 bases for J; bases not matched to a gene: 9. Germline V lookup: CDR1 KGHSH, CDR2 LQKENI. The CDR3 here is CASSPGPSGGNNEQFF. CDR3 DNA sequence: TGTGCCAGCTCACCGGGACCAAGCGGGGGTAACAATGAGCAGTTCTTC.

The chain is built from TRBV5-4 and TRBJ2-1; 11 nucleotides line up with TRBD1. CDR1 SGHNT and CDR2 YYREEE come from the germline V gene (reference sequence). The CDR3 runs 15 residues. After removal of 1 base from V and 7 bases from J, the junction contained 4 bases not matched to a gene. The CDR3 region is CASSLLGQGENEQFF. CDR3 bases: TGTGCCAGCAGCTTGCTGGGACAGGGGGAGAATGAGCAGTTCTTC.

The chain joins TRBV30 to TRBJ2-6, with D tentatively TRBD1 (7 bases). The CDR3 spans 17 residues. Trimming shortened V by 5 bases and J by 0 bases, and 17 bases separated the two germline ends. Germline CDR1 GTSNPN, CDR2 SVGIG (reference sequence). DNA for the CDR3: TGTGCCTGGTGGGGGGACAGAGCATACTCTGGGGCCAACGTCCTGACTTTC. Encoded protein: CAWWGDRAYSGANVLTF.

The rearrangement joins TRBV6-5 to TRBJ2-5; TRBD1 aligns across 9 bases. V dropped 6 bases and J dropped 3; count of bases not matched to a gene: 2. The CDR3 sequence is 13 residues long. The germline CDR1 and CDR2 sequences are MNHEY and SVGAGI. As DNA, the CDR3 is TGTGCCAGCAGAAGGACAGGGGAAGAGACCCAGTACTTC. Residues: CASRRTGEETQYF.

The rearrangement links TRBV2 to TRBJ1-1; D gene ambiguous. The V and J ends lost 4 bases and 4 bases respectively, with 13 bases between them. This CDR3 spans 14 amino acids. The germline CDR1 and CDR2 sequences are SNHLY and FYNNEI. CDR3 region: CASSAGPPGTEAFF. The CDR3 DNA reads as TGTGCCAGCAGTGCCGGGCCCCCGGGCACTGAAGCTTTCTTT.

V and J are TRBV7-3 and TRBJ1-1; the D gene is possibly TRBD1 (5 bases). With 5 bases removed from V and 1 base from J, the gap between germline ends came to 11 bases. Germline CDR1 SGHTA, CDR2 FQGTGA. The CDR3 is 14 amino acids. The CDR3 sequence is CASSRGTSNTEAFF. As DNA, the CDR3 is TGTGCCAGCAGCCGAGGGACCTCGAACACTGAAGCTTTCTTT.

The CDR3 nucleotides are TGCGCCAGCAGTCCCATGGACGCCTACAATGAGCAGTTCTTC. It codes for CASSPMDAYNEQFF. The gene calls are TRBV5-1 and TRBJ2-1; unclear D gene. Trimming removed 5 bases at V and 2 bases at J, with 11 bases between. This CDR3 is 14 amino acids long. Germline V gene lookup returns CDR1 SGHRS and CDR2 YFSETQ.

This chain uses TRBV18 with TRBJ1-3; possible D gene TRBD1, 6 bases. This CDR3 is built from 15 residues. Trimming left V 3 bases short and J 8 bases short, with 17 bases between. Per germline, CDR1 KGHSH and CDR2 LQKENI. The CDR3 region has the DNA TGTGCCAGCTCACCGAGACAGGCCCGGGAGGACACCATATATTTT. It translates to CASSPRQAREDTIYF.

This rearrangement joins TRBV5-4 to TRBJ2-1, with 7 bases identical to TRBD1. The trim removed 8 bases at V and 2 bases at J, leaving 7 bases unmatched. This CDR3 has 14 residues. Germline values: CDR1 SGHNT, CDR2 YYREEE (reference sequence). The CDR3 is CASSDRDTYNEQFF. CDR3 DNA: TGTGCCAGTAGCGACAGGGACACCTACAATGAGCAGTTCTTC.

The CDR3 DNA follows: TGTGCCAGCAGCTTAGAGAAAAGGACAGGGACCTACAATGAGCAGTTCTTC. It yields the protein CASSLEKRTGTYNEQFF. The chain employs TRBV11-3 and TRBJ2-1; 8 nucleotides match TRBD1. The CDR3 sequence is 17 residues long. Trimming cost V 0 bases and J 2 bases; bases outside gene matches: 6. Per the germline V gene, CDR1 is SGHNT and CDR2 is YENEEA.

This sequence joins TRBV5-1 and TRBJ1-4, with TRBD1 as a possible D gene (5 bases). The CDR3 has 15 amino acids. V was trimmed by 1 base and J by 4 bases, leaving 11 bases between them. The germline gives CDR1 SGHRS, CDR2 YFSETQ. The CDR3 spells CASSLLAGNNEKLFF. DNA for the CDR3: TGCGCCAGCAGCTTGTTGGCAGGGAATAATGAAAAACTGTTTTTT. The variable domain in full, completed from reference TRBV5-1 and TRBJ1-4, reads KAGVTQTPRYLIKTRGQQVTLSCSPISGHRSVSWYQQTPGQGLQFLFEYFSETQRNKGNFPGRFSGRQFSNSRSEMNVSTLELGDSALYLCASSLLAGNNEKLFFGSGTQLSVL.

The chain uses TRBV2 and TRBJ1-2, with D perhaps TRBD1 (5 bases). CDR3 length: 12 residues. Between the trimmed V and J ends, which lost 4 bases and 8 bases, there was a span of 11 bases. Per germline, CDR1 SNHLY and CDR2 FYNNEI. The CDR3 sequence: CASSVGGEGYTF. CDR3 nucleotides: TGTGCCAGCAGTGTGGGAGGGGAAGGCTACACCTTC.

The CDR3 loop is CASSRTGTGVNEQFF. The CDR3 DNA is TGTGCCAGCAGTCGGACCGGGACAGGGGTTAATGAGCAGTTCTTC. The rearrangement joins TRBV6-5 to TRBJ2-1, with 10 bases fitting TRBD1. The CDR3 is 15 amino acids. Germline loops: CDR1 MNHEY, CDR2 SVGAGI. J gave up 7 bases and V 5 bases, and 8 bases lay outside the gene matches.

The V and J genes are TRBV7-2 and TRBJ2-1, with a possible D match to TRBD1 (5 bases). Germline values: CDR1 SGHTA, CDR2 FQGNSA. V was shortened by 2 bases and J by 15 bases, with 11 bases between the two germline ends. CDR3 length: 11 amino acids. The CDR3, as DNA: TGTGCCAGCAGCTTAACCAGGGAAATGTTCTTC. Translated, it gives CASSLTREMFF.

This chain uses TRBV7-2 with TRBJ1-1; D is perhaps TRBD1 (6 bases). The CDR3 has 13 residues. Trimming removed 5 bases from V and 3 bases from J, with 10 bases in between. Germline V gene data show CDR1 as SGHTA and CDR2 as FQGNSA. The CDR3 bases are TGTGCCAGCAGCCCCACAGGGCACACTGAAGCTTTCTTT. Translated, it gives CASSPTGHTEAFF. Combining the CDR3 with reference TRBV7-2 and TRBJ1-1 gives the whole variable domain GAGVSQSPSNKVTEKGKDVELRCDPISGHTALYWYRQSLGQGLEFLIYFQGNSAPDKSGLPSDRFSAERTGGSVSTLTIQRTQQEDSAVYLCASSPTGHTEAFFGQGTRLTVV.